Below, 7 T cell receptor beta chains from the same sample are listed, as sequenced in a study of control samples from healthy donors and cancer patients. The assay was immunoSEQ multiplex PCR, and TCRdb's table has in-frame clones only and misses some. The sample has about 77,000 clones; 85% to 95% are singletons. Sequencing used blood. The receptors originated from a woman aged 60-75 years in good health.

The rearrangement links TRBV6-1 to TRBJ2-7, with TRBD1 matching over 7 bases. V lost 3 bases, J lost 6 bases, and 5 bases stayed unmatched. Germline V gene lookup returns CDR1 MNHNS and CDR2 SASEGT. The CDR3 spans 13 residues. The DNA of the CDR3 is TGTGCCAGCAGTGAGAGGGGGCTGGGCGAGCAGTACTTC. Its protein is CASSERGLGEQYF.

In this sample, this clone turned up a few times. This chain joins TRBV10-3 and TRBJ1-1; TRBD1 matches 11 bases. Germline CDR1 reads ENHRY; CDR2 reads SYGVKD. Trimming at V came to 3 bases and at J to 6 bases, leaving 6 bases not matched to a gene. The CDR3 spans 15 residues. The CDR3 bases are TGTGCCATCAGTGAACCGGGACAGGGGGTATCTGAAGCTTTCTTT. Its protein is CAISEPGQGVSEAFF.

This chain uses TRBV21-1 with TRBJ2-2; TRBD2, the table's D call, was not compared with the DNA. TRBV21-1 is a pseudogene. The CDR3 spans 21 residues. CDR3 DNA sequence: TGTGCCAGCAGCAAAAAAGGCGCACGAAGCCGGGACTTAAGATGCACCGGGGAGCTGTTTTTT. Translated: CASSKKGARSRDLRCTGELFF.

The rearrangement joins TRBV28 to TRBJ1-5; D perhaps matches TRBD1 (6 bases). This CDR3 comprises 13 residues. Trimming cost V 9 bases and J 7 bases, with 16 bases left between them. Germline assignment: CDR1 MDHEN and CDR2 SYDVKM. The CDR3 loop is CASSWGARQPQHF. The CDR3 DNA reads as TGTGCCAGTTCGTGGGGGGCACGACAGCCCCAGCATTTT.

This chain connects TRBV30 to TRBJ2-1; D is unresolved. CDR1 is GTSNPN, CDR2 SVGIG, per germline (reference sequence). V was shortened by 6 bases and J by 0 bases, with 21 bases between the two germline ends. CDR3 size: 17 residues. DNA of the CDR3: TGTGCCTGCGCCGGTGGATCAACGGAGAGCTCCTACAATGAGCAGTTCTTC. Its translation is CACAGGSTESSYNEQFF.

Only one count was recorded for this clone. V gene TRBV19 combines with J gene TRBJ1-4, with D perhaps TRBD1 (6 bases). The germline V gene has CDR1 LNHDA and CDR2 SQIVND (reference sequence). V shed 2 bases and J shed 5 bases, with 12 bases lying between them. CDR3 size: 15 residues. The CDR3 is CASSIQGKRNEKLFF. The CDR3 bases are TGTGCCAGTAGTATACAGGGGAAGAGGAATGAAAAACTGTTTTTT.

This clone was counted a single time. The V and J genes are TRBV7-2 and TRBJ2-1; a weak D match, TRBD2 (6 bases). CDR3 length equals 13 residues. Trimming shortened V by 1 base and J by 9 bases, and 10 bases separated the two germline ends. The germline V gene encodes CDR1 SGHTA and CDR2 FQGNSA. CDR3 DNA sequence: TGTGCCAGCAGCTTAGGGGCTAGCGCTGAGCAGTTCTTC. Protein sequence: CASSLGASAEQFF.